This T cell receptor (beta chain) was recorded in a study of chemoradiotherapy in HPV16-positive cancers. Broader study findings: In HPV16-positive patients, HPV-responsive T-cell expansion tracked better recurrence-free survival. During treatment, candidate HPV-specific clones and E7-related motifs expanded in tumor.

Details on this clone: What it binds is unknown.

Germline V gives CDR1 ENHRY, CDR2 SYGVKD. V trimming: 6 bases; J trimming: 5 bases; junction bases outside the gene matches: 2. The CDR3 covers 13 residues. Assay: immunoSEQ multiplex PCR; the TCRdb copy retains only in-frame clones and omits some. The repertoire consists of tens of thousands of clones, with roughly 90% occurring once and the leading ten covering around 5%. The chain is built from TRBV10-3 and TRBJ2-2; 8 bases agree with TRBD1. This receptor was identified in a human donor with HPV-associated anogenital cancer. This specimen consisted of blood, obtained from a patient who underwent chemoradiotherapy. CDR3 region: CAISTGGTGELFF. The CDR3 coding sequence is TGTGCCATCAGCACAGGGGGAACCGGGGAGCTGTTTTTT.